This is a list of T cell receptor beta chains from one sample in a study of identical twins. A single record per CDR3 protein comes from TCRdb applying MiXCR to the 5' RACE reads. The sample includes approximately 140,000 distinct CDR3 sequences, 3% to 4% of them seen just once. The sample taken for sequencing was memory T cells sorted from blood. The origin of the receptors is a man aged 18 to 30 in good health. The CDR3 runs from the conserved cysteine through the conserved F or W. A D gene is named only where the DNA matches it firmly. Size is stated as once, few, many or a size class.

j_call clone_size v_call cdr3_length d_call cdr3_aa cdr3_nt
TRBJ1-4 many TRBV29-1 14 TRBD1 CSVLRDRGDEKLFF TGCAGCGTCCTCAGAGACAGGGGTGATGAAAAACTGTTTTTT
TRBJ2-1 medium-sized TRBV7-8 16 - CASSLEAGGEYNEQFF TGTGCCAGCAGCTTAGAAGCCGGGGGCGAGTACAATGAGCAGTTCTTC
TRBJ1-4 many TRBV12-3/TRBV12-4 14 - CASSNANTNEKLFF TGTGCCAGCAGTAATGCCAACACTAATGAAAAACTGTTTTTT
TRBJ1-2 many TRBV29-1 11 - CSIPRDRGYTF TGCAGCATCCCCAGGGATCGGGGCTACACCTTC
TRBJ1-5 many TRBV20-1 13 TRBD1 CSAGTGGNQPQHF TGCAGTGCAGGGACAGGGGGCAATCAGCCCCAGCATTTT
TRBJ2-7 many TRBV7-9 15 TRBD1 CASRLTQDREGEQYF TGTGCCAGCAGACTCACCCAGGACAGGGAAGGCGAGCAGTACTTC
TRBJ2-2 many TRBV20-1 15 - CSAPTNIRDGGELFF TGCAGTGCACCTACCAATATCCGTGATGGCGGGGAGCTGTTTTTT
TRBJ2-5 many TRBV3-1 18 TRBD2 CASSQDRGLAALQETQYF TGTGCCAGCAGCCAAGATAGGGGACTAGCGGCCCTCCAAGAGACCCAGTACTTC
TRBJ1-1 many TRBV7-2 15 TRBD1 CASSPVQGGSTEAFF TGTGCCAGCAGCCCCGTACAGGGGGGATCCACTGAAGCTTTCTTT
TRBJ2-6 many TRBV10-3 17 TRBD1 CAISPGQSSSGANVLTF TGTGCCATCAGTCCGGGACAGAGTTCCTCTGGGGCCAACGTCCTGACTTTC
TRBJ2-5 many TRBV6-5 14 - CASSYSEGRETQYF TGTGCCAGCAGTTACTCGGAGGGGCGGGAGACCCAGTACTTC
TRBJ2-3 many TRBV12-3/TRBV12-4 14 - CASSLRDVTDTQYF TGTGCCAGCAGTTTAAGGGACGTCACAGATACGCAGTATTTT
TRBJ2-7 many TRBV25-1 15 TRBD1 CASSAGAGGAYEQYF TGTGCCAGCAGTGCTGGGGCAGGGGGCGCCTACGAGCAGTACTTC
TRBJ2-2 many TRBV5-1 16 TRBD2 CASNPSGSPVTGELFF TGCGCCAGCAACCCTAGCGGGAGTCCCGTAACCGGGGAGCTGTTTTTT